This T cell receptor beta chain originates from a study of T cell clusters in autoimmune cytopenias. Study context: A median of 51,575 TRB reads per sample yielded a median around 2,500 distinct clonotypes.

By frequency, this clonotype is medium-sized. Antigen: not known. Each sample's input was about 270 ng genomic DNA, approximately 37,500 genome equivalents. TRB was amplified by touch-down multiplex PCR, primer pools A and B combined. TCRdb re-called the multiplex PCR reads and gives one entry per CDR3 protein, without DNA. This sample's table reports a few thousand distinct CDR3 sequences. Broader study findings: Comparing secondary cytopenia with chronic lymphocytic leukemia showed no cluster-lack signature, apparently masked by lymphoma repertoire. Primary autoimmune cytopenia patients appeared to lack physiological T cell clusters present in healthy donors.

This sequence originates from a human donor with an autoimmune cytopenia or autoimmune hepatitis (not recorded which). The sample taken for sequencing was peripheral blood.

This CDR3 reads CAWSETASSYNSPLHF. The chain recombines TRBV30 with TRBJ1-6; with no DNA, the TCRdb D assignment of TRBD1 cannot be verified. The CDR3 runs to 16 residues. Germline V CDR1 and CDR2: GTSNPN, SVGIG (reference sequence).